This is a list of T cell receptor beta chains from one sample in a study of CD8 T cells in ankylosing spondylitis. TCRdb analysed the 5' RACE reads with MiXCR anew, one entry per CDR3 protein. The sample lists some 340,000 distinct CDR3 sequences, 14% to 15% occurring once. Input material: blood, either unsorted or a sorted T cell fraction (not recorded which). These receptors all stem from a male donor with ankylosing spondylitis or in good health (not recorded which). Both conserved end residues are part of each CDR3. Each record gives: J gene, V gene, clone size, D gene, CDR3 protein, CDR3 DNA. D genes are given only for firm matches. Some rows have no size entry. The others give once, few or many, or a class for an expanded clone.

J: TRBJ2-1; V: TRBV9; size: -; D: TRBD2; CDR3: CASSTNRDYPLEQFF; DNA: TGTGCCAGCAGCACAAACCGGGACTACCCCTTGGAGCAGTTCTTC
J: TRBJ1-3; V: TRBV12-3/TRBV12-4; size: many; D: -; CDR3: CASSLLVDSGNTIYF; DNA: TGTGCCAGCAGTTTATTGGTCGACTCTGGAAACACCATATATTTT
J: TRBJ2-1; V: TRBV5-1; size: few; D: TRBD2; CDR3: CASSLSGGQNNEQFF; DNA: TGCGCCAGCAGCTTGAGCGGGGGACAAAACAATGAGCAGTTCTTC
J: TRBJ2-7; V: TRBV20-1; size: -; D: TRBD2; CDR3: CSAIERGGNWVLYF; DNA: TGCAGTGCTATAGAGCGGGGGGGCAATTGGGTGCTGTACTTC
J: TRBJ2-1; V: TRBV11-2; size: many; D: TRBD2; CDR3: CASSSAGTSGKAPYNEQFF; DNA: TGTGCCAGCAGCTCCGCCGGGACTAGCGGGAAAGCCCCCTACAATGAGCAGTTCTTC
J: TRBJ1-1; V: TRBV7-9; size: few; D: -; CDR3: CASSPDRLGHTEAFF; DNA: TGTGCAAGCAGCCCCGACAGGTTAGGGCACACTGAAGCTTTCTTT
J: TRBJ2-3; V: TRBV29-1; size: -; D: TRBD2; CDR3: CSVGLAGPTDTQYF; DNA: TGCAGCGTTGGACTAGCGGGGCCCACAGATACGCAGTATTTT
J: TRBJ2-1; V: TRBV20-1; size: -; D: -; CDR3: CSARKRGLLGNEQFF; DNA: TGCAGTGCTAGAAAAAGGGGACTGCTAGGAAATGAGCAGTTCTTC
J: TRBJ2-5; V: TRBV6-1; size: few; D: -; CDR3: CASSVGQQIQETQYF; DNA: TGTGCCAGCAGTGTCGGACAGCAGATCCAAGAGACCCAGTACTTC
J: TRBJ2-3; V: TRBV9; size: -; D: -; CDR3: CASSTLLTDTQYF; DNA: TGTGCCAGCAGCACCCTCCTCACAGATACGCAGTATTTT
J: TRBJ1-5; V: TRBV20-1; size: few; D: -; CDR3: CSAGGGINQPQHF; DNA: TGCAGTGCTGGGGGCGGAATCAATCAGCCCCAGCATTTT
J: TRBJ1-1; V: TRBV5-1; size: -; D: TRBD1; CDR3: CASRTGGSDVAEAFF; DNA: TGCGCCAGCCGGACAGGGGGATCTGATGTGGCTGAAGCTTTCTTT
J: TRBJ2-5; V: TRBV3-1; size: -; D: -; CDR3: CASSLLWGNQETQYF; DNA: TGTGCCAGCAGCCTCCTTTGGGGAAACCAAGAGACCCAGTACTTC
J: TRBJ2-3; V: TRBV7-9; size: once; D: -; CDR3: CASSPPGTRSTDTQYF; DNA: TGTGCCAGCAGCCCCCCAGGGACCCGAAGCACAGATACGCAGTATTTT
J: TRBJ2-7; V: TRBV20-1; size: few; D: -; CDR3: CSATGLGHEQYF; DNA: TGCAGTGCTACCGGCCTCGGGCACGAGCAGTACTTC
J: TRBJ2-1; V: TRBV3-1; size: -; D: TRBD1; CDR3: CASSQDPDRGYNEQFF; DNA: TGTGCCAGCAGCCAAGATCCGGACAGGGGGTACAATGAGCAGTTCTTC
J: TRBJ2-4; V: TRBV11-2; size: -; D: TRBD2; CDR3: CASSLISGGTSRNIQYF; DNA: TGTGCCAGCAGCTTAATTAGCGGGGGGACTAGCCGGAACATTCAGTACTTC
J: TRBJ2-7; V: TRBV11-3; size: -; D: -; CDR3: CASSPLTGTLEQYF; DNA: TGTGCCAGCAGCCCCTTAACAGGGACCCTCGAGCAGTACTTC
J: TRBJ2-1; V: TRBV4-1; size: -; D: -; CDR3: CASSRQAAYNEQFF; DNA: TGCGCCAGCAGCCGACAGGCAGCCTACAATGAGCAGTTCTTC
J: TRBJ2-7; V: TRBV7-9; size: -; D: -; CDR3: CASSLMSRGGQYF; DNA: TGTGCCAGCAGCTTAATGTCCCGAGGCGGGCAGTACTTC
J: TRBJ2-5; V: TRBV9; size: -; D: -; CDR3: CASSVGGGLVPETQYF; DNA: TGTGCCAGCAGCGTAGGAGGCGGCCTCGTCCCAGAGACCCAGTACTTC
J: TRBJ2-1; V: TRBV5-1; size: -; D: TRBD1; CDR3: CASSEGQAVDEQFF; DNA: TGCGCCAGCAGCGAGGGACAGGCAGTAGATGAGCAGTTCTTC
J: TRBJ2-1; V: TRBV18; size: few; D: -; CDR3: CASSPPEKFQFF; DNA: TGTGCCAGCTCACCACCGGAAAAGTTTCAGTTCTTC
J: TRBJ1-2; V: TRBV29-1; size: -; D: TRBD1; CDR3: CSVGALLTGVLGYTF; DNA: TGCAGCGTTGGGGCCCTTCTTACAGGGGTTCTCGGCTACACCTTC
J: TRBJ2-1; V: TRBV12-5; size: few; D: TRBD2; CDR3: CASEARGMFF; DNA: TGTGCTAGTGAGGCGCGGGGGATGTTCTTC
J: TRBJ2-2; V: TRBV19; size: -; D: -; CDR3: CAGKKTANTGELFF; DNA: TGTGCCGGAAAGAAGACAGCGAACACCGGGGAGCTGTTTTTT
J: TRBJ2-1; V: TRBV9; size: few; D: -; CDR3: CASSVAASSYNEQFF; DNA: TGTGCCAGCAGCGTGGCGGCCTCTTCCTACAATGAGCAGTTCTTC
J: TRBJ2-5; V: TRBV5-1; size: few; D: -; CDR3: CASSLGVAQETQYF; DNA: TGCGCCAGCAGCTTGGGGGTGGCCCAAGAGACCCAGTACTTC
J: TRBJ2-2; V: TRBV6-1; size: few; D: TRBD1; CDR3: CASRDRLNTGELFF; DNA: TGTGCCAGCCGGGACAGGCTGAACACCGGGGAGCTGTTTTTT
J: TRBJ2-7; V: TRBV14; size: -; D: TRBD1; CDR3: CASGTTGGQRQYF; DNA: TGTGCCAGTGGGACCACAGGGGGACAAAGGCAGTACTTC
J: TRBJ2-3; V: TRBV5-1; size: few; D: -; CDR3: CASSLEGHGLSTDTQYF; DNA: TGCGCCAGCAGCTTGGAGGGACACGGGCTAAGCACAGATACGCAGTATTTT
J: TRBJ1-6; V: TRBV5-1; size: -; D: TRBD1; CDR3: CASSRRAQQTGGGSPLHF; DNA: TGCGCCAGCAGCCGACGTGCCCAACAGACAGGGGGAGGGTCACCCCTCCACTTT
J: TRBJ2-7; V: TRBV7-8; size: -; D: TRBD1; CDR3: CASSQDRIVGFEQYF; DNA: TGTGCCAGCAGCCAGGACAGGATTGTTGGCTTCGAGCAGTACTTC
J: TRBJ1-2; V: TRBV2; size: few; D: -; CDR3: CASSSTSQRAFGYTF; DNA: TGTGCCAGCAGTTCCACCTCGCAGCGGGCTTTTGGCTACACCTTC
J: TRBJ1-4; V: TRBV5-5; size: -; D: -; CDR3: CASSAPQGNEKLFF; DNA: TGTGCCAGCAGCGCACCCCAGGGGAATGAAAAACTGTTTTTT
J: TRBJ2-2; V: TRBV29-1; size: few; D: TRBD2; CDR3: CSVPSGGGGELFF; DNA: TGCAGCGTACCTAGCGGAGGTGGCGGGGAGCTGTTTTTT
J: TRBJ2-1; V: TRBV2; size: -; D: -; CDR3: CASNYRSGSYNEQFF; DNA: TGTGCCAGCAATTACAGGTCGGGGTCCTACAATGAGCAGTTCTTC